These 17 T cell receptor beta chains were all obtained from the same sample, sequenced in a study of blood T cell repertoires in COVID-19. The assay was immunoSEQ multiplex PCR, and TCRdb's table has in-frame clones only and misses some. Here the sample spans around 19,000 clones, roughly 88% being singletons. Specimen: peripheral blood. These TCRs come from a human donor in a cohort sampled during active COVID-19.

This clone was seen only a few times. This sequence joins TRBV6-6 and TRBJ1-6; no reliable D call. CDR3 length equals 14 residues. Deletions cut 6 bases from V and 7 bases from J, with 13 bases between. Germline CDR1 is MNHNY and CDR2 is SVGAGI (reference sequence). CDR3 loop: CASRYAGSNSPLHF. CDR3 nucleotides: TGTGCCAGCAGGTACGCCGGGTCCAATTCACCCCTCCACTTT.

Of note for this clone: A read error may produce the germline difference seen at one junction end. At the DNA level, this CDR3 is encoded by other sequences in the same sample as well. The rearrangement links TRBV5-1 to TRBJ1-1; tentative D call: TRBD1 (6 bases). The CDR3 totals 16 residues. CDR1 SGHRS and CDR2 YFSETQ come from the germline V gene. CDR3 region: CASSLGAPRKNGEAFF. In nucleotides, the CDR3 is TGTGCCAGCAGCTTGGGGGCCCCGAGAAAAAACGGTGAAGCTTTCTTT.

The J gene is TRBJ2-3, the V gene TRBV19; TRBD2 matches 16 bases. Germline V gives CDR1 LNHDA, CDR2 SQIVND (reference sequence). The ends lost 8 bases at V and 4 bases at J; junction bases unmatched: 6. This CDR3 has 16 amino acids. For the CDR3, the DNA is TGTGCCAGTGGGACTAGCGGGAGGGTAAGCGCAGATACGCAGTATTTT. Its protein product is CASGTSGRVSADTQYF.

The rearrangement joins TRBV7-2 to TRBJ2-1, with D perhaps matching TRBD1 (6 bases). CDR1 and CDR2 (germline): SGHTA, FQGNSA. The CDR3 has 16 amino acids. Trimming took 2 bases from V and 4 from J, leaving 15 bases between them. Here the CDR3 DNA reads TGTGCCAGCAGCTTATACAATACAGGGAAGTACAATGAGCAGTTCTTC. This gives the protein CASSLYNTGKYNEQFF.

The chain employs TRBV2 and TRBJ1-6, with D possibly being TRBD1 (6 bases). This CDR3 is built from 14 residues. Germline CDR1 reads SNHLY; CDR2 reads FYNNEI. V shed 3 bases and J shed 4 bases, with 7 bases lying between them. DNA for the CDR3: TGTGCCAGCAGTGACAGGGGATATAATTCACCCCTCCACTTT. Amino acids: CASSDRGYNSPLHF.

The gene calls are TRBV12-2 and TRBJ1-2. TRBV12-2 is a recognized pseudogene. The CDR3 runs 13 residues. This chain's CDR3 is CASRLPRGGGYTF. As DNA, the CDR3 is TGTGCAAGTCGCTTACCAAGGGGAGGTGGCTACACCTTC.

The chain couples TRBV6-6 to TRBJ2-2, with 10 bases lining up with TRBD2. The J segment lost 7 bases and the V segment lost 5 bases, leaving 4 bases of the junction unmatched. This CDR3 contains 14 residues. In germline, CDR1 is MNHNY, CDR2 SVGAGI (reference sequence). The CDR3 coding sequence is TGTGCCAGCAGTCTAGCGGGAGAAATCGGGGAGCTGTTTTTT. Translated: CASSLAGEIGELFF.

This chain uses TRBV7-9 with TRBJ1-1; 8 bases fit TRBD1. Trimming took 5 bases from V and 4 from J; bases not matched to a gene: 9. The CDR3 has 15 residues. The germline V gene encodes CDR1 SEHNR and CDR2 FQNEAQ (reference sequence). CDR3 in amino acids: CASSTRDRPSTEAFF. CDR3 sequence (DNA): TGTGCCAGCAGCACCCGGGACAGGCCGAGCACTGAAGCTTTCTTT.

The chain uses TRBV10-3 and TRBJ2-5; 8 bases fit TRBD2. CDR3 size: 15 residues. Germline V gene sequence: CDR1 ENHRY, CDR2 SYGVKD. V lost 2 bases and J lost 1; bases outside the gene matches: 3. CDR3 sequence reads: CAISEAGGSQETQYF. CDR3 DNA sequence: TGTGCCATCAGTGAGGCGGGGGGCAGCCAAGAGACCCAGTACTTC.

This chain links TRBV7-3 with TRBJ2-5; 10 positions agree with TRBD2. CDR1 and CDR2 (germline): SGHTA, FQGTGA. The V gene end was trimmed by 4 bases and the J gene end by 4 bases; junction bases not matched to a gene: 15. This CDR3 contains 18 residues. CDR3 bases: TGTGCCAGCAGCTCCGGACCGCTAGCGGGAGTAGGGCGAGAGACCCAGTACTTC. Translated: CASSSGPLAGVGRETQYF.

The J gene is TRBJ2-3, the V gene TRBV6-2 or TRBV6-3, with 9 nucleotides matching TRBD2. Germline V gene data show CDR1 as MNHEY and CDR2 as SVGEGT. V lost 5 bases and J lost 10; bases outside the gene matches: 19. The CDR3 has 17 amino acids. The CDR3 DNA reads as TGTGCCAGCAGTACTGCACGGGGCGGGAGGGGCGGCAGAGCGCAGTATTTT. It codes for CASSTARGGRGGRAQYF.

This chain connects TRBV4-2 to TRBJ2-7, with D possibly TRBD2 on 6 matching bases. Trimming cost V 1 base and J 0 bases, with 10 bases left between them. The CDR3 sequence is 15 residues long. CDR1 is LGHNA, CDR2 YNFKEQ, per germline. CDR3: CASSQVAAVSYEQYF. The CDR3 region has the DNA TGTGCCAGCAGCCAAGTAGCGGCCGTCTCCTACGAGCAGTACTTC.

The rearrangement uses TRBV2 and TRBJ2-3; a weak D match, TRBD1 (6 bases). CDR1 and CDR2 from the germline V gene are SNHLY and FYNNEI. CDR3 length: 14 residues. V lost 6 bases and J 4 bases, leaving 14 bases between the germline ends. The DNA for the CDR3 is TGTGCCAGCAGAGGGGGTAGCAGGCCAGATACGCAGTATTTT. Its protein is CASRGGSRPDTQYF.

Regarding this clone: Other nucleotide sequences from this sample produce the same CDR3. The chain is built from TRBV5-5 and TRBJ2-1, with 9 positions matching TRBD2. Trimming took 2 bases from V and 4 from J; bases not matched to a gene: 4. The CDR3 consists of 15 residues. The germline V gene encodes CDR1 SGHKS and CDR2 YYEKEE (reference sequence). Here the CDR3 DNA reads TGTGCCAGCAGCTTATTAGCGGGAGATTACAATGAGCAGTTCTTC. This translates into CASSLLAGDYNEQFF.

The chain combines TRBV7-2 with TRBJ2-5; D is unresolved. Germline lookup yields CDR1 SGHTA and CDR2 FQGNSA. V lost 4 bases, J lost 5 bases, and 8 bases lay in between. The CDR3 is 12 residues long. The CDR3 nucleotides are TGTGCCAGCAGCTCCTTCGGGGAGACCCAGTACTTC. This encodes CASSSFGETQYF.

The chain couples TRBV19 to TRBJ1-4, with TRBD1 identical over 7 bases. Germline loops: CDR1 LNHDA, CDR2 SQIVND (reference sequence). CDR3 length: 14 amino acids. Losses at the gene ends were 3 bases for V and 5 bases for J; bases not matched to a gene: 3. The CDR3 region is CASSILGQNEKLFF. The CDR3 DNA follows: TGTGCCAGTAGTATCCTGGGACAGAATGAAAAACTGTTTTTT.

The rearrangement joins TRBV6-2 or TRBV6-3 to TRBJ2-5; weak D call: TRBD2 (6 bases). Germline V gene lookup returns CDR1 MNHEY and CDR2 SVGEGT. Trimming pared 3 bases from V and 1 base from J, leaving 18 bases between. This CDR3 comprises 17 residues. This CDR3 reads CASSYSSVAARQETQYF. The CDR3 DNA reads TGTGCCAGCAGTTATTCTTCGGTAGCGGCGCGCCAAGAGACCCAGTACTTC.